There are a few counts of the clone carrying this T cell receptor (beta chain). Its specificity is not known. This sample is drawn from a study of blood T cells in healthy people across ages. Ranging in age from about 6 to 95, the donors were healthy Caucasian individuals from Russia. Total RNA was isolated from each sample in quantities of at least 6 micrograms. CDR3 length: 14 amino acids. Germline V gene lookup returns CDR1 SNHLY and CDR2 FYNNEI. Study-wide findings and caveats: Per million T cells, the diversity of TCR beta decreased roughly linearly as age advanced. CMV infection status of these donors was not known.

Then a second PCR, running roughly 6 to 11 cycles, was carried out with a sample-barcoded 5' primer and a J-beta primer mix. MiXCR, run by TCRdb on the 5' RACE reads, gives a single entry per CDR3 protein. The sample contains about a million distinct CDR3 sequences, 45% to 60% of which appear only once. The specimen was blood. This sequence originates from a woman between 55 and 75 years old in good health. The chain carries TRBV2 and TRBJ2-7; D gene unclear. The DNA end is more similar to TRBJ2-5, so the J call may be wrong. The CDR3 bases are TGTGCCAGCAGTAGGCACCAGACGTCGGAGACCCAGTACTTC. This gives the protein CASSRHQTSETQYF.